Sequencing of this TCR beta chain was carried out in a study of beta chain features in type 1 diabetes. Study in general: Researchers looked at 85 million to 110 million sorted cells across all samples. The study, taken as a whole, reports: Insertion counts at VDJ junctions were lower in type 1 diabetes patients, who also showed more deletions there. TCRB CDR3 length was moderately but significantly reduced in all four CD4+ subsets of Type 1 diabetes patients. Resolution of whether HLA type affects TCRB rearrangement was not achieved here.

Note on this clone: Antigen: not known.

Expressed TCRB transcripts were sequenced, since all the RNA that had been isolated was reverse transcribed. Some clones are missing from TCRdb's copy, which holds only in-frame ones; the method was immunoSEQ multiplex PCR. The table includes more than 150,000 clones, roughly 10% detected once. The length of the CDR3 is 16 residues. Germline lookup yields CDR1 SGHAT and CDR2 FQNNGV. V shed 6 bases and J shed 4 bases, with 21 bases lying between them. Sequencing was done on a sample of central memory CD4+ T cells from blood. The chain couples TRBV11-2 to TRBJ1-2; D is perhaps TRBD1 (6 bases). This clonotype was obtained from a woman aged 25 to 39 with type 1 diabetes. The CDR3 reads CASRPVRARGGYGYTF. The CDR3 nucleotides read TGTGCCAGCAGGCCAGTTAGGGCCAGGGGCGGCTATGGCTACACCTTC.